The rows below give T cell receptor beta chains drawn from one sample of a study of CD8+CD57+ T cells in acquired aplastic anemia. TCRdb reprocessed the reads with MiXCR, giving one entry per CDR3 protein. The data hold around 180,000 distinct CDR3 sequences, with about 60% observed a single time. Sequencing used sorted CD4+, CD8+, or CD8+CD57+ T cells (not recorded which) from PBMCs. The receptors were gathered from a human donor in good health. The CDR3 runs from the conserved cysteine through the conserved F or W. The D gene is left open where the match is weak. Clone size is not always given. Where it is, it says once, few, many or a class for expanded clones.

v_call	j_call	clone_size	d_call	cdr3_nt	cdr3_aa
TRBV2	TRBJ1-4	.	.	TGTGCCAGCAACCCCACCGGCCCTAATGAAAAACTGTTTTTT	CASNPTGPNEKLFF
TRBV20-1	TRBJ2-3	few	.	TGCAGTGCTAGGGCAGCTAGCACAGATACGCAGTATTTT	CSARAASTDTQYF
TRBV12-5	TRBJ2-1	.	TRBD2	TGTGCCAGCAGTCCGAGGGACTACGGACTCTACAATGAGCAGTTCTTC	CASSPRDYGLYNEQFF
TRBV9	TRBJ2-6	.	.	TGTGCCAGCAGCGGTAACAGGGTTTCTGGGGCCAACGTCCTGACTTTC	CASSGNRVSGANVLTF
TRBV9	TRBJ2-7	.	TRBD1	TGTGCCAGCCGCGAAGACAGGGGCTACGAGCAGTACTTC	CASREDRGYEQYF
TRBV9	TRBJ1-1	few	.	TGTGCCAGCAGCGTAGGGGGGACTGGTGAAGCTTTCTTT	CASSVGGTGEAFF
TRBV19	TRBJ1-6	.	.	TGTGCCAGTAGCAATAGTGGCAGGGATAATTCACCCCTCCACTTT	CASSNSGRDNSPLHF
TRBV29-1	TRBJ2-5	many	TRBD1	TGCAGCGTTGATGGGGGACAGCAAGAGACCCAGTACTTC	CSVDGGQQETQYF
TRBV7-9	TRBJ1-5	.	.	TGTGCCAGCAGCTTGGTACTAGCGGGAGGAAACACCGGGGGTAGCAATCAGCCCCAGCATTTT	CASSLVLAGGNTGGSNQPQHF
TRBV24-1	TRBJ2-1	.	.	TGTGCCACCAGTTCTGCAGGAGTGAGGAATGAGCAGTTCTTC	CATSSAGVRNEQFF
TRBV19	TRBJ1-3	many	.	TGTGCCAGTAGTACGGACAGAGGAAACACCATATATTTT	CASSTDRGNTIYF
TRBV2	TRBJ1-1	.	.	TGTGCCAGCAGTGACGGCAGGGTGAACACTGAAGCTTTCTTT	CASSDGRVNTEAFF
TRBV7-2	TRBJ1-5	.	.	TGTGCCAGCAGCTTACGGGAGGGTCTGAGCAATCAGCCCCAGCATTTT	CASSLREGLSNQPQHF
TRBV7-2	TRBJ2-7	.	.	TGTGCCAGCAGCCTCCTTGGCGTGGGCGAGCAGTACTTC	CASSLLGVGEQYF
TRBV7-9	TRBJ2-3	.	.	TGTGCCAGCAGCCCTTCCAATACGCAGTATTTT	CASSPSNTQYF
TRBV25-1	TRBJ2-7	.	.	TGTGCCAGTAGTTCCCGGGACTCATCCGGACCGTACTTC	CASSSRDSSGPYF
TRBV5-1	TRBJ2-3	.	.	TGCGCCAGCAGCTTTTCCGGGAGCGGCCTCCATACGCAGTATTTT	CASSFSGSGLHTQYF
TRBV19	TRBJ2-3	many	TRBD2	TGTGCCAGTAGTAAGGGAGGGGATACGCAGTATTTT	CASSKGGDTQYF
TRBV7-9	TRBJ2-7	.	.	TGTGCCAGCAGCTTAGGTATCGAGCAGTACTTC	CASSLGIEQYF
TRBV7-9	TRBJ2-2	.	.	TGTGCCAGCAGCTTATCGGCAGCCCGGACCGGGGAGCTGTTTTTT	CASSLSAARTGELFF
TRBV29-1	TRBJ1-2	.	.	TGCAGCGTTGAAAAGGAGGGATGGGACGGCTACACCTTC	CSVEKEGWDGYTF
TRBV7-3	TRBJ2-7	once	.	TGTGCCAGCAGCTCTCAAGACACGTCCTACGAGCAGTACTTC	CASSSQDTSYEQYF